This TCR beta chain was sequenced during a study of control samples from healthy donors and cancer patients. Clones were sequenced by immunoSEQ multiplex PCR, and TCRdb holds only the in-frame ones, with some missing. The sample carries fewer than 200,000 clones, around 96% recorded once. This clone occurred once. Germline V gene data show CDR1 as SGHRS and CDR2 as YFSETQ. V shed 4 bases and J 2 bases; nucleotides not matched to a gene: 8. This CDR3 comprises 15 residues. Sequencing input: blood. The source of this sequence is a woman aged 25 to 39 in good health. V usage is TRBV5-1 and J usage is TRBJ1-2; 7 bases align to TRBD1. The CDR3 bases are TGCGCCAGCAGCCGGTCGGGACAGAGCAACTATGGCTACACCTTC. This translates into CASSRSGQSNYGYTF.